The 30 T cell receptor beta chains in this list originate from one sample, sequenced in a study of blood T cells in healthy people across ages. A second PCR, run for about 7 to 11 cycles, used a sample-barcoded 5' primer plus a J-beta primer mix. TCRdb itself ran the 5' RACE reads through MiXCR, one entry per CDR3 protein. The table has some 760,000 distinct CDR3 sequences, 20% to 30% seen once. These data also featured in a second study, about T cells of mothers and their children.

Sequenced input: blood. Receptors originate from a boy between 10 and 17 years old in good health.

The genes are TRBV7-9 and TRBJ1-4, with D possibly TRBD1 on 5 matching bases. The germline V gene encodes CDR1 SEHNR and CDR2 FQNEAQ (reference sequence). The CDR3 sequence is 14 residues long. The V end was cut by 10 bases, the J end by 4 bases, with 16 bases between. The CDR3: CAISATDDNEKLFF. The CDR3, as DNA: TGTGCCATCTCGGCGACAGACGATAATGAAAAACTGTTTTTT.

Only a few counts were recorded for this clonotype. This CDR3 fails to terminate in the conserved phenylalanine or tryptophan, so it likely reflects a read error. The DNA is left out, because the CDR3 cannot be placed on it with certainty; the CDR3 is given as TCRdb lists it. This chain links TRBV2 with TRBJ2-3; the table's D call, TRBD1, was not checked against the DNA. Germline values: CDR1 SNHLY, CDR2 FYNNEI. With termini counted, the CDR3 has 13 amino acids. The CDR3 sequence: CASSDGAEPGPLL.

This sequence joins TRBV7-2 and TRBJ2-3; D not resolved. The CDR3 is made up of 14 amino acids. Germline CDR1 and CDR2: SGHTA and FQGNSA. Trimming shortened V by 5 bases and J by 10 bases, and 19 bases separated the two germline ends. The CDR3 region has the DNA TGTGCCAGCAGCCGCGAAGGGTGGCCCCAGGCGCAGTATTTT. It specifies CASSREGWPQAQYF.

This clonotype was found a few times. This chain links TRBV29-1 with TRBJ2-1; TRBD1 or TRBD2 may be the D gene (5 bases each). The tail of the sequence fits TRBJ2-5 better, so the J call may be wrong. This CDR3 region has 14 residues. Germline V lookup: CDR1 SQVTM, CDR2 ANQGSEA. The DNA for the CDR3 is TGCAGCGTTGAAGATGGGACGGGCCGAGGGACCCAGTACTTC. This gives the protein CSVEDGTGRGTQYF.

The chain couples TRBV9 to TRBJ1-2; no reliable D call. Germline-derived CDR1 and CDR2 are SGDLS and YYNGEE. This CDR3 is built from 15 residues. V lost 0 bases, J lost 3 bases, and 12 bases lay in between. The CDR3 sequence is CASSVAGLADYGYTF. CDR3 in DNA: TGTGCCAGCAGCGTAGCCGGGCTCGCCGACTATGGCTACACCTTC. The full variable domain, completed using reference TRBV9 and TRBJ1-2, is DSGVTQTPKHLITATGQRVTLRCSPRSGDLSVYWYQQSLDQGLQFLIQYYNGEERAKGNILERFSAQQFPDLHSELNLSSLELGDSALYFCASSVAGLADYGYTFGSGTRLTVV.

The V call is TRBV29-1, the J call TRBJ2-5; 14 nucleotides line up with TRBD2. V shed 6 bases, J shed 0 bases, and the junction held 6 bases outside the gene matches. CDR3 length equals 16 residues. Germline lookup yields CDR1 SQVTM and CDR2 ANQGSEA. CDR3 sequence: CSVAGLAGGHQETQYF. Written as DNA, the CDR3 is TGCAGCGTCGCCGGACTAGCGGGGGGCCACCAAGAGACCCAGTACTTC.

The genes are TRBV10-3 and TRBJ2-5; D possibly corresponds to TRBD2 (5 bases). The germline CDR1 and CDR2 sequences are ENHRY and SYGVKD. This CDR3 contains 15 residues. Trimming removed 0 bases at V and 2 bases at J, with 10 bases between. The CDR3 sequence: CAISESGGRQETQYF. CDR3 bases: TGTGCCATCAGTGAGTCTGGAGGTCGACAAGAGACCCAGTACTTC.

The V and J genes are TRBV28 and TRBJ2-6, with D maybe TRBD1 (6 bases). CDR1 MDHEN and CDR2 SYDVKM come from the germline V gene. Trimming stripped 3 bases from V and 0 bases from J, with 15 bases between. The CDR3 has 18 amino acids. CDR3: CASSFKGRGFSGANVLTF. For the CDR3, the DNA is TGTGCCAGCAGTTTTAAGGGCAGGGGCTTCTCTGGGGCCAACGTCCTGACTTTC.

The gene calls are TRBV7-9 and TRBJ2-5; D uncertain. This CDR3 contains 16 residues. V was shortened by 5 bases and J by 1 base, with 17 bases between the two germline ends. Germline-derived CDR1 and CDR2 are SEHNR and FQNEAQ (reference sequence). The CDR3 loop is CASSNLWAESQETQYF. The CDR3 bases are TGTGCCAGCAGCAATTTGTGGGCGGAAAGCCAAGAGACCCAGTACTTC.

J is TRBJ2-5 and V is TRBV6-5; D might be TRBD1 (6 bases). The J call may be in error: the DNA end matches TRBJ2-7 better. The germline V gene has CDR1 MNHEY and CDR2 SVGAGI. CDR3 length equals 13 residues. CDR3 coding DNA: TGTGCCAGCAGACCACAGGGAGCCTACGAGCAGTACTTC. Encoded protein: CASRPQGAYEQYF.

This clonotype showed up just a few times. This rearrangement joins TRBV10-3 to TRBJ2-5; maybe TRBD2 (6 bases). The J call may be faulty, since TRBJ2-7 better matches the DNA end. CDR3 size: 14 residues. Germline lookup yields CDR1 ENHRY and CDR2 SYGVKD. CDR3 sequence reads: CAISEPSDYDEQYF. CDR3 nucleotide sequence: TGTGCCATCAGTGAGCCGTCGGACTACGACGAGCAGTACTTC.

The gene calls are TRBV20-1 and TRBJ2-1; D tentatively reads TRBD1 or TRBD2 (5 bases each). V was shortened by 0 bases and J by 0 bases, with 6 bases between the two germline ends. The germline CDR1 and CDR2 sequences are DFQATT and SNEGSKA (reference sequence). The CDR3 covers 14 residues. This CDR3 is CSAREGVSYNEQFF. CDR3 DNA: TGCAGTGCTAGAGAGGGGGTCTCCTACAATGAGCAGTTCTTC.

This clonotype was observed a handful of times. V usage is TRBV15 and J usage is TRBJ2-1; 7 positions match TRBD1. The germline CDR1 and CDR2 sequences are LNHNV and YYDKDF (reference sequence). This CDR3 region has 16 residues. V was pared by 1 base and J by 3 bases, with 6 bases of the junction left unmatched. Written as DNA, the CDR3 is TGTGCCACCAGCAGAGTGGTACAGGGGCTCTACAATGAGCAGTTCTTC. This sequence encodes CATSRVVQGLYNEQFF.

The rearrangement uses TRBV29-1 and TRBJ2-7, with 7 bases fitting TRBD1. J was trimmed by 6 bases and V by 4 bases; bases with no gene match: 3. This CDR3 has 11 residues. CDR1 and CDR2 from the germline V gene are SQVTM and ANQGSEA. Written as DNA, the CDR3 is TGCAGCGTTGGACAGGGCGCCGAGCAGTACTTC. Translating gives CSVGQGAEQYF.

This clonotype turned up a few times. This chain links TRBV7-9 with TRBJ2-5, with a weak D call TRBD1 (6 bases). With the DNA end fitting TRBJ2-1 better, the J assignment may be wrong. Per germline, CDR1 SEHNR and CDR2 FQNEAQ (reference sequence). The CDR3 loop spans 13 amino acids. CDR3 coding DNA: TGTGCCAGCAGCCCCGAGGGGGTCAATGAGCAGTTCTTC. This codes for CASSPEGVNEQFF.

This clonotype was seen once. The chain employs TRBV7-2 and TRBJ2-3; 7 bases align to TRBD1. In germline, CDR1 is SGHTA, CDR2 FQGNSA. The CDR3 totals 14 residues. V lost 7 bases to trimming and J lost 4 bases; unmatched junction nucleotides: 8. The CDR3 DNA is TGTGCCAGCATTTTAGGGGGCTTGGCAGATACGCAGTATTTT. It yields the protein CASILGGLADTQYF.

The rearrangement links TRBV3-1 to TRBJ2-4; D uncertain. V lost 4 bases and J 4 bases, leaving 11 bases between the germline ends. Per germline, CDR1 LGHDT and CDR2 YNNKEL (reference sequence). The CDR3 has 14 amino acids. CDR3 residues: CASSRLGPKNIQYF. CDR3 DNA sequence: TGTGCCAGCAGCCGCCTAGGACCAAAAAACATTCAGTACTTC. The full variable domain, its missing parts supplied by reference TRBV3-1 and TRBJ2-4, is DTAVSQTPKYLVTQMGNDKSIKCEQNLGHDTMYWYKQDSKKFLKIMFSYNNKELIINETVPNRFSPKSPDKAHLNLHINSLELGDSAVYFCASSRLGPKNIQYFGAGTRLSVL.

V is TRBV2 and J is TRBJ1-2, with TRBD1 identical over 9 bases. Germline assignment: CDR1 SNHLY and CDR2 FYNNEI. The CDR3 extends over 14 amino acids. With V trimmed by 7 bases and J by 2 bases, 5 bases remained unmatched. The CDR3 sequence: CASTAGQGNYGYTF. The DNA of the CDR3 is TGTGCCAGCACAGCGGGACAGGGAAACTATGGCTACACCTTC.

This clonotype has just a few counts. The gene calls are TRBV3-1 and TRBJ2-5; tentative D call: TRBD1 (6 bases). The V gene's germline CDR1 is LGHDT and CDR2 YNNKEL (reference sequence). The V end lost 2 bases, the J end lost 1 base, and 11 bases lay between the germline ends. This CDR3 comprises 15 residues. The DNA of the CDR3 is TGTGCCAGCAGCCAACGGGACAAGGGCCAAGAGACCCAGTACTTC. It is translated as CASSQRDKGQETQYF.

This clonotype was seen more than once but under ten times. The genes are TRBV25-1 and TRBJ1-4; the D gene is possibly TRBD1 (5 bases). With 5 bases removed from V and 4 bases from J, the gap between germline ends came to 11 bases. The CDR3 runs 14 residues. From germline, CDR1 is MGHDK and CDR2 SYGVNS. The CDR3 nucleotides are TGTGCCAGCAGTAGAGGGGCCGGTAATGAAAAACTGTTTTTT. Translation: CASSRGAGNEKLFF.

The CDR3 sequence: CASSYSGLAGYTQYF. CDR3 DNA: TGTGCCAGCAGTTACTCGGGACTAGCGGGGTATACGCAGTATTTT. The chain has TRBV6-5 and TRBJ2-3; TRBD2 matches at 13 bases. This CDR3 contains 15 residues. From germline, CDR1 is MNHEY and CDR2 SVGAGI. V shed 0 bases and J 7 bases; nucleotides not matched to a gene: 1.

On this clonotype: An end of the junction differs from the germline gene, which may be a read error. The V call is TRBV12-3 or TRBV12-4, the J call TRBJ2-1, with 11 bases lining up with TRBD2. The CDR3 loop spans 16 amino acids. As DNA, the CDR3 is TGTTCCAGCAGCCTGACTAGCGGGGAGACTTACAATGAGCAGTTCTTC. As protein: CSSSLTSGETYNEQFF.

This clonotype was picked up a small number of times. This chain connects TRBV7-9 to TRBJ2-5; the D gene is possibly TRBD2 (7 bases). This CDR3 has 17 amino acids. The ends were cut back, 5 bases at V and 0 bases at J, with 19 bases in the middle. Germline V gene lookup returns CDR1 SEHNR and CDR2 FQNEAQ (reference sequence). For the CDR3, the DNA is TGTGCCAGCAGCCTCGGGGAGGGACAACATAACCAAGAGACCCAGTACTTC. This encodes CASSLGEGQHNQETQYF.

The J gene is TRBJ2-7, the V gene TRBV5-5; TRBD2 matches at 8 bases. Germline V gene data show CDR1 as SGHKS and CDR2 as YYEKEE (reference sequence). This CDR3 is 15 amino acids long. Unmatched junction bases numbered 8, after V lost 2 bases and J lost 4 bases. The CDR3 is CASSLTAGDTYEQYF. DNA for the CDR3: TGTGCCAGCAGCTTAACAGCGGGGGATACATACGAGCAGTACTTC.

The chain couples TRBV25-1 to TRBJ2-1, with 9 bases matching TRBD1. Germline CDR1 MGHDK, CDR2 SYGVNS. The trim removed 7 bases at V and 4 bases at J, leaving 5 bases unmatched. This CDR3 is 14 amino acids long. CDR3 in DNA: TGTGCCAGCATAGGGGACAGGGAATACAATGAGCAGTTCTTC. Translated: CASIGDREYNEQFF.

The table lists this clonotype with a few counts. The chain joins TRBV12-3 or TRBV12-4 to TRBJ2-3; the D gene is possibly TRBD1 (5 bases). The CDR3 runs to 17 residues. Trimming stripped 8 bases from V and 0 bases from J, with 21 bases between. CDR3 amino acids: CASGKGPTPTSTDTQYF. CDR3 coding DNA: TGTGCCAGCGGGAAGGGGCCTACACCCACTAGCACAGATACGCAGTATTTT.

The chain recombines TRBV29-1 with TRBJ2-6, with 7 positions matching TRBD2. Germline V gene data show CDR1 as SQVTM and CDR2 as ANQGSEA. V shed 5 bases, J shed 1 base, and the junction held 2 bases outside the gene matches. This CDR3 is built from 14 residues. CDR3 in amino acids: CSVMRESGANVLTF. CDR3 DNA: TGCAGCGTTATGCGGGAGTCTGGGGCCAACGTCCTGACTTTC.

The genes are TRBV12-3 or TRBV12-4 and TRBJ2-2; 9 positions agree with TRBD2. Unmatched junction bases numbered 4, after V lost 3 bases and J lost 2 bases. This CDR3 comprises 16 residues. The CDR3 sequence is CASSFAGGINTGELFF. The CDR3 nucleotides are TGTGCCAGCAGTTTTGCGGGGGGGATTAACACCGGGGAGCTGTTTTTT.

The rearrangement joins TRBV4-3 to TRBJ1-2; 10 bases align to TRBD1. V was clipped by 3 bases and J by 6 bases; unmatched bases: 4. The CDR3 has 14 residues. CDR1 and CDR2 from the germline V gene are LGHNA and YSLEER. In DNA, the CDR3 is TGCGCCAGCAGCCAGGGACAGGGGCTGGATGGCTACACCTTC. Protein: CASSQGQGLDGYTF.

The chain joins TRBV18 to TRBJ2-7; tentatively, D is TRBD2 (6 bases). The CDR3 loop spans 16 amino acids. CDR1 KGHSH and CDR2 LQKENI come from the germline V gene. V lost 3 bases, J lost 3 bases, and 18 bases lay in between. CDR3 nucleotide sequence: TGTGCCAGCTCACCGTCTCCAGGGAGGAACTACTACGAGCAGTACTTC. Residues: CASSPSPGRNYYEQYF. Using reference TRBV18 and TRBJ2-7 for the parts outside the CDR3, the full variable domain is NAGVMQNPRHLVRRRGQEARLRCSPMKGHSHVYWYRQLPEEGLKFMVYLQKENIIDESGMPKERFSAEFPKEGPSILRIQQVVRGDSAAYFCASSPSPGRNYYEQYFGPGTRLTVT.